A selection of T cell receptor beta chains follows, all from one sample in a study of T cell responses to AZD1222 COVID-19 vaccine. The data were produced by immunoSEQ multiplex PCR, yet TCRdb's version contains in-frame clones alone and is incomplete. Of fewer than 140,000 clones listed, about 90% are singletons. The material was peripheral blood, obtained 28 days after the second AZD1222 dose. These receptors originate from an adult who received the AZD1222 COVID-19 vaccine. CDR3s leave out the opening cysteine and the closing phenylalanine or tryptophan. D genes are given only for firm matches.

d_gene	v_gene	CDR3aa
.	TRBV18	ASSPKGQGYEQY
TRBD1	TRBV3-1/TRBV3-2	ASSQQGTALDGYT
.	TRBV19	ASSIGGAGTDTQY
.	TRBV6-6	ASSNLPLRQGYT
TRBD1	TRBV19	ASSVDRGYEAF
.	TRBV23-1	ASRRWQPKAGTNEKLF
.	TRBV18	ASSPPGRPEETIY
.	TRBV9	ASSVLGEGGEQY
.	TRBV19	ASSTNRDTGELF
.	TRBV7-3	ASSPAPGGNTGELF
.	TRBV7-9	ASSLGTANYGYT
.	TRBV5-1	ASRGGNQPQH
.	TRBV12-5	ASGFGTEAF
TRBD1	TRBV19	ASSPDRGGSQPQH
.	TRBV9	ASSVVGAPAYNEQF
.	TRBV28	ASSWPEGNEKLF
.	TRBV2	ASRETGGDNQPQH
.	TRBV6-5	ASSWGGENTEAF
.	TRBV13	ASSFLAGRDTGELF
.	TRBV18	ASSPVEGNTIY
.	TRBV4-2	ASSQEATVEQY
.	TRBV6-5	ASRTGPIYGYT
TRBD1	TRBV5-1	ASSSGQVGSYEQY
.	TRBV27	ATWTRLRDSNNEQF
TRBD1	TRBV7-6	ASSPGTGEVTEAF
.	TRBV2	ASSDSNYGYT
TRBD2	TRBV2	ASNLAAQETQY
TRBD1	TRBV15	ATSTDRGPGNTIY
TRBD1	TRBV12-3/TRBV12-4	ASRAGGETQY
TRBD2	TRBV4-1	ASSQDKWSGGAEETQY
.	TRBV18	ASSPAGGHDTQY
.	TRBV24-1	ATSDRRDTGELF
.	TRBV7-9	ASSLGGGATDTQY
.	TRBV19	ASSRRERNTGELF
.	TRBV19	ASSSFGEPNYGYT
.	TRBV9	ASSGTGTRYGYT
.	TRBV4-1	ASATVGTTNEKLF
.	TRBV18	ASSPYRDTGELF
.	TRBV5-4	ASSLGAPTGPGVYEQY
.	TRBV3-1/TRBV3-2	ASSQTRRGPGNTIY
TRBD1	TRBV6-5	ASSLQGVDEKLF
TRBD2	TRBV14	ASSPRSSGGAWNEQF
.	TRBV30	AWSTAARGEKLF
TRBD1	TRBV30	AWSWDRAPGNTIY
TRBD1	TRBV2	ASRTGQRNEKLF
TRBD2	TRBV4-3	ASSQGGGGLATSTDTQY